Sequencing of this T cell receptor (beta chain) was carried out in a study of blood T cells in healthy people across ages. Per the germline V gene, CDR1 is MNHNS and CDR2 is SASEGT. V lost 9 bases and J 3 bases, leaving 15 bases between the germline ends. The CDR3 sequence is 13 residues long. Together with a sample-barcoded 5' primer, a J-beta primer mix was included in a second PCR lasting about 6 to 12 cycles. One entry per CDR3 protein, called by TCRdb with MiXCR from the 5' RACE reads. The sample contains some 1,000,000 distinct CDR3 sequences, roughly a quarter of which appear only once. This sample also appeared in a second study, on T cells of mothers and their children.

The sample taken for sequencing was blood. The source of this sequence is a girl aged 2-10 years in good health. V usage is TRBV6-1 and J usage is TRBJ2-7; D is uncertain. The CDR3 nucleotides read TGTGCCAGTATCTCGGACCTAATCTACGAGCAGTACTTC. Translated, it gives CASISDLIYEQYF.